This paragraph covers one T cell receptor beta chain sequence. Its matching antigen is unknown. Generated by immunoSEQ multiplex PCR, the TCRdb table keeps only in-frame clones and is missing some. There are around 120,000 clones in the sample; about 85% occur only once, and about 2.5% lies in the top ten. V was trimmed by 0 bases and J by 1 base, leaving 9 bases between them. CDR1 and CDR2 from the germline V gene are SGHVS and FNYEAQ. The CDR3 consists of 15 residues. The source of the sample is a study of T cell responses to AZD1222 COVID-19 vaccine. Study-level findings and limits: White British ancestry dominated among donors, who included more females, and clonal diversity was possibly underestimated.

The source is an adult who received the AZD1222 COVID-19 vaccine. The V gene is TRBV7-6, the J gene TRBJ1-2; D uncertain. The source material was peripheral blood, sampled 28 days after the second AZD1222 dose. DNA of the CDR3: TGTGCCAGCAGCTTAGCGACAAGTCTTAACTATGGCTACACCTTC. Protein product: CASSLATSLNYGYTF. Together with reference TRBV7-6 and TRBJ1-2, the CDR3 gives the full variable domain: GAGVSQSPRYKVTKRGQDVALRCDPISGHVSLYWYRQALGQGPEFLTYFNYEAQQDKSGLPNDRFSAERPEGSISTLTIQRTEQRDSAMYRCASSLATSLNYGYTFGSGTRLTVV.